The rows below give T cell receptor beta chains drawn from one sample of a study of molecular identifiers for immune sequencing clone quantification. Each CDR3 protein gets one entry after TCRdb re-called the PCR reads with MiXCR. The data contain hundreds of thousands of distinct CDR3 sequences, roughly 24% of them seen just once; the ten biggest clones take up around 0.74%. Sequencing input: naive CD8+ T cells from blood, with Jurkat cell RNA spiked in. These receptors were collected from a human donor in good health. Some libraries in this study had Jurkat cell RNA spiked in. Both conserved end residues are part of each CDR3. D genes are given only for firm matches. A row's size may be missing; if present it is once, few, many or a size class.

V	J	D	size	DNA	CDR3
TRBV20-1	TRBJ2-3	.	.	TGCAGTGCTAGAACTACACAGGTGTTCGCGTCCACAGATACGCAGTATTTT	CSARTTQVFASTDTQYF
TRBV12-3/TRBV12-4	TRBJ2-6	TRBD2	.	TGTGCCAGCACTCTCGGGGGACTAGCGGGGTTAAGTGGGGCCAACGTCCTGACTTTC	CASTLGGLAGLSGANVLTF
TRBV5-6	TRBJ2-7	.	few	TGTGCCAGCAGCTTGTTCGTTGGGCGCTCCTACGAGCAGTACTTC	CASSLFVGRSYEQYF
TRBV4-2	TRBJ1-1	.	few	TGTGCCAGCAGCCAAGAAGGACAGATGAACACTGAAGCTTTCTTT	CASSQEGQMNTEAFF
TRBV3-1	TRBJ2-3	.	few	TGTGCCAGCAGCGTGGGGGCCGGGAACACAGATACGCAGTATTTT	CASSVGAGNTDTQYF
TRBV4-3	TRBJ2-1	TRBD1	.	TGCGCCAGCAGCGGGGACAGTGCTTTCCGGGGAAACAATGAGCAGTTCTTC	CASSGDSAFRGNNEQFF
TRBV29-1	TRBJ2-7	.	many	TGCAGCATTACAGGGGGAGGGTACGAGCAGTACTTC	CSITGGGYEQYF
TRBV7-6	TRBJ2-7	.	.	TGTGCCAGCAGCTTAGCGGAGGGAGCCTACGAGCAGTACTTC	CASSLAEGAYEQYF
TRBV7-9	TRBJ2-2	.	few	TGTGCCAGCAGCTTAGGGCACACCGGGGAGCTGTTTTTT	CASSLGHTGELFF
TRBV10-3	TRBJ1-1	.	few	TGTGCCATCAGTGAGATGGGGGCCCGCACTGAAGCTTTCTTT	CAISEMGARTEAFF
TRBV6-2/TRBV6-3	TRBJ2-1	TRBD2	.	TGTGCCAGCAGTTTTGGCGGGGGGAATGAGCAGTTCTTC	CASSFGGGNEQFF
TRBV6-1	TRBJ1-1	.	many	TGTGCCAGCAGTGGTTTACAGGGAGGTGAAGCTTTCTTT	CASSGLQGGEAFF
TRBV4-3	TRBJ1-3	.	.	TGCGCCAGCAGCCAAGAAGCCATGGGCTCTGGAAACACCATATATTTT	CASSQEAMGSGNTIYF
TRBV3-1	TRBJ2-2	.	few	TGTGCCAGCAGCCAAGCGGGCTCAGGCCGCACCGGGGAGCTGTTTTTT	CASSQAGSGRTGELFF
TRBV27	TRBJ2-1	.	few	TGTGCCAGCAGTTTATCGGACTACCTAGGTAATGAGCAGTTCTTC	CASSLSDYLGNEQFF
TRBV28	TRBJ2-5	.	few	TGTGCCAGCAGTTTCATCAGGGGAGGGGAGACCCAGTACTTC	CASSFIRGGETQYF
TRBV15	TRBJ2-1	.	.	TGTGCCACCAGCAGAGATCGGGTCAGGGGCTATGAGCAGTTCTTC	CATSRDRVRGYEQFF
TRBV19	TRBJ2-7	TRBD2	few	TGTGCCAGTACCTGGACTAGCGGGAGTGTCTACGAGCAGTACTTC	CASTWTSGSVYEQYF
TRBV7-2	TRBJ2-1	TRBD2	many	TGTGCCAGCAGCTTAGCCGGGACTAGCGGGAGGGATGAGCAGTTCTTC	CASSLAGTSGRDEQFF
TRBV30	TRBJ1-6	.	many	TGTGCCTGGATACAGGGAGGGTCACCCCTCCACTTT	CAWIQGGSPLHF
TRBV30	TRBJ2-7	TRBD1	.	TGTGCCTGGGGGACAGGGGACTCCTACGAGCAGTACTTC	CAWGTGDSYEQYF
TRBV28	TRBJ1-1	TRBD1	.	TGTGCCTGCAGGGACAGGGGGCTGCCTGAAGCTTTCTTT	CACRDRGLPEAFF
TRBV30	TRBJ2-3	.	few	TGTGCCTGGAAAAGCGTCGGGAGTACAGATACGCAGTATTTT	CAWKSVGSTDTQYF
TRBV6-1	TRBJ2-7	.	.	TGTGCCAGCAGTGAAGCTCGGGCCTACGAGCAGTACTTC	CASSEARAYEQYF
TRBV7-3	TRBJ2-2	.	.	TGTGCCAGCAGCTGGGGATTAGAATCAGGGGAGCTGTTTTTT	CASSWGLESGELFF
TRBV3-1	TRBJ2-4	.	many	TGTGCCAGCAGCCAACCAAACAAAAACATTCAGTACTTC	CASSQPNKNIQYF
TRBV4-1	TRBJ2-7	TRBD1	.	TGCGCCAGCAGCCAAGAAGGGACAGGGGTCTACGAGCAGTACTTC	CASSQEGTGVYEQYF
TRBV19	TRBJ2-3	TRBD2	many	TGTGCCAGTAGTATTTGGGCGGGAGGGCCGACAGATACGCAGTATTTT	CASSIWAGGPTDTQYF
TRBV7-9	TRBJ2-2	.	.	TGTGCCAGCAGCTTAAGACAGCCGAACACCGGGGAGCTGTTTTTT	CASSLRQPNTGELFF
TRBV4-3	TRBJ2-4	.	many	TGCGCCAGCAGCCAAGTAACAGGGTCCATCATTCAGTACTTC	CASSQVTGSIIQYF
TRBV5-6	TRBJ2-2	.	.	TGTGCCAGCAGCTTGGTACTCAGGGGGGCCGAGACCGGGGAGCTGTTTTTT	CASSLVLRGAETGELFF
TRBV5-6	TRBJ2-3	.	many	TGTGCCAGCAGCTTGGCTTCCGGCACAGATACGCAGTATTTT	CASSLASGTDTQYF
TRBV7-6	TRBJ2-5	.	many	TGTGCCAGCAGCCCGACGCTGGGCCAAGAGACCCAGTACTTC	CASSPTLGQETQYF
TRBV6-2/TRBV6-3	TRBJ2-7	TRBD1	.	TGTGCCAGCAGTTCCCTACTCGGGACAGTCCCGTACGAGCAGTACTTC	CASSSLLGTVPYEQYF
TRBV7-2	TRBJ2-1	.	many	TGTGCCAGCAGCATGGGGGGGACAGGCTACAATGAGCAGTTCTTC	CASSMGGTGYNEQFF
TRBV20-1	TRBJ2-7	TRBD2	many	TGCAGTGCTATGGGGTCCCCAGCGGGGGGGCCGTCCTACGAGCAGTACTTC	CSAMGSPAGGPSYEQYF
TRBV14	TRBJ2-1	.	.	TGTGCCAGCAGACCTGCCGGGACATCGGCGGGTGAGCAGTTCTTC	CASRPAGTSAGEQFF
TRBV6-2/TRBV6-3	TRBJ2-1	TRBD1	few	TGTGCCAGCAGACCCCGGGACAGGTTATTCGAGCAGTTCTTC	CASRPRDRLFEQFF
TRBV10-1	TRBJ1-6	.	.	TGCGCCAGCAGTGAGTCGTGGGATTCACCCCTCCACTTT	CASSESWDSPLHF
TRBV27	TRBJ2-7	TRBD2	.	TGTGCCAGCAGTTCTGTGACTAGCCCTCGGGAGCGGTACTTC	CASSSVTSPRERYF
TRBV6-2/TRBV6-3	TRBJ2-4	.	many	TGTGCCAGCAGTTACAACAGAGGGAACATTCAGTACTTC	CASSYNRGNIQYF
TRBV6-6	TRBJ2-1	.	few	TGTGCCAGCAGAAGGGGGGATGAGCAGTTCTTC	CASRRGDEQFF
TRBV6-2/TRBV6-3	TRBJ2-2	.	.	TGTGCCAGCAGTTGTGACTCTGGGTCGGCGAACACCGGGGAGCTGTTTTTT	CASSCDSGSANTGELFF
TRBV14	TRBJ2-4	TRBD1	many	TGTGCCAGCAGCCAAACGACAGGGCGTCTAAACATTCAGTACTTC	CASSQTTGRLNIQYF
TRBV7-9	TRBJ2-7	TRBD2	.	TGTGCCAGCAGCGGGACTAATTACGAGCAGTACTTC	CASSGTNYEQYF